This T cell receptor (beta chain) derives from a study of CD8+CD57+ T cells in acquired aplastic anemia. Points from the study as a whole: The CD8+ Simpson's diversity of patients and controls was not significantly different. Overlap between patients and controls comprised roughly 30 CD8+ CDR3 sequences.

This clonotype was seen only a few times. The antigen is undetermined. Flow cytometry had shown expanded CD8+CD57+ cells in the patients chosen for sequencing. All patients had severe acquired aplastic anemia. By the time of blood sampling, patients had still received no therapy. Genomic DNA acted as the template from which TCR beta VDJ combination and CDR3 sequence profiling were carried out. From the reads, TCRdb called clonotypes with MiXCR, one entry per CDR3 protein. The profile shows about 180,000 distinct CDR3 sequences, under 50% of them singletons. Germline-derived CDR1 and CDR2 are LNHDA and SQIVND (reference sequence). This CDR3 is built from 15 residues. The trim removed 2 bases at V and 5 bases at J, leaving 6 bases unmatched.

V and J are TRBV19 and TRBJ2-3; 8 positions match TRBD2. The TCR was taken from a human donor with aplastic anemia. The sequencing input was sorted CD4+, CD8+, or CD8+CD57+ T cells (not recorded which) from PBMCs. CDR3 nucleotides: TGTGCCAGTAGTATAAAAGCGGGAGCGAAAGATACGCAGTATTTT. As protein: CASSIKAGAKDTQYF.